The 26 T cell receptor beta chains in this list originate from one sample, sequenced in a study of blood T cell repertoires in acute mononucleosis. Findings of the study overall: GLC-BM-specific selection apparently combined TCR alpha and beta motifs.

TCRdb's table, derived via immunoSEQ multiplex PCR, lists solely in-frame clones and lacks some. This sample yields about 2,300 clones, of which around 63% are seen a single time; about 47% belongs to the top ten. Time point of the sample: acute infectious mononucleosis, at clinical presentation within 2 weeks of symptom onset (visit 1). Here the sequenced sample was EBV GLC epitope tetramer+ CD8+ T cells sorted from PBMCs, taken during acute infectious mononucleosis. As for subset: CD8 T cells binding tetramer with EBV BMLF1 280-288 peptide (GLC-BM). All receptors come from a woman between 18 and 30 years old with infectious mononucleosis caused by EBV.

CDR3: CASSAGRVRPGELFF. CDR3 DNA sequence: TGTGCCAGCAGCGCTGGACGGGTCAGACCCGGGGAGCTGTTTTTT. The chain combines TRBV2 with TRBJ2-2; no clear D. This CDR3 is built from 15 residues. The germline V gene encodes CDR1 SNHLY and CDR2 FYNNEI. V was cut by 6 bases and J by 6 bases, with 17 bases left in between.

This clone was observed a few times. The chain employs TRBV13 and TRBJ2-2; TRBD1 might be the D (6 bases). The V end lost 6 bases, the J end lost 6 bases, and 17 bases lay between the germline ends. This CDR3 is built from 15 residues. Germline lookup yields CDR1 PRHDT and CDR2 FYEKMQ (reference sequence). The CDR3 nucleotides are TGTGCCAGCAGTGAGGGGGACATCGCCCCCGGGGAGCTGTTTTTT. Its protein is CASSEGDIAPGELFF.

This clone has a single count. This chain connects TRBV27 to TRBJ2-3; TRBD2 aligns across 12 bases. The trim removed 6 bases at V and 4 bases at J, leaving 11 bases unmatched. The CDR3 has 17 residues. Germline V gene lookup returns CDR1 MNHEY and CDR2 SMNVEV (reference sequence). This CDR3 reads CASSVAQLAGGADTQYF. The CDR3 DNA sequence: TGTGCCAGCAGCGTAGCCCAACTAGCGGGGGGTGCAGATACGCAGTATTTT.

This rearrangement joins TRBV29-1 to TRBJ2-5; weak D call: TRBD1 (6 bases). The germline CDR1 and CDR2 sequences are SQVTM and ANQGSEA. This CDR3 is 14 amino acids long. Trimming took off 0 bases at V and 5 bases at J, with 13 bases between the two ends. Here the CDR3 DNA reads TGCAGCGTTGAAGAAGACAGGATGAAGGAGACCCAGTACTTC. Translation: CSVEEDRMKETQYF.

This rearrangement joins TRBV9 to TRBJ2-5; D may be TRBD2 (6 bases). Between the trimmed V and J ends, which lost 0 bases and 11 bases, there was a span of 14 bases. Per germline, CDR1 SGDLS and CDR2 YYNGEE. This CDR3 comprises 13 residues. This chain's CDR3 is CASSVGGMGEQYF. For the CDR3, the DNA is TGTGCCAGCAGCGTAGGCGGGATGGGGGAGCAGTACTTC.

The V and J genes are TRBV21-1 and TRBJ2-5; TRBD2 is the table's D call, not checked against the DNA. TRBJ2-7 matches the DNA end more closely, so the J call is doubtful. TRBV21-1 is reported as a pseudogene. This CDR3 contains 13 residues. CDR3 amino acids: CASSVAGGDEQYF. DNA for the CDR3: TGTGCCAGCAGCGTAGCGGGGGGCGACGAGCAGTACTTC.

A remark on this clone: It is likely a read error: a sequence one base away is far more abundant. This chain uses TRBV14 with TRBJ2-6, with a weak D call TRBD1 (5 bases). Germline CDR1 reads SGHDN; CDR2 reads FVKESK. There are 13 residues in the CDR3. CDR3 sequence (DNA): TGTGCCAGCACCCCCTCTGGGGCCGACGTCCTGACTTTC. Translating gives CASTPSGADVLTF. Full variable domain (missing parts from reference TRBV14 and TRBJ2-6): EAGVTQFPSHSVIEKGQTVTLRCDPISGHDNLYWYRRVMGKEIKFLLHFVKESKQDESGMPNNRFLAERTGGTYSTLKVQPAELEDSGVYFCASTPSGADVLTFGAGSRLTVL.

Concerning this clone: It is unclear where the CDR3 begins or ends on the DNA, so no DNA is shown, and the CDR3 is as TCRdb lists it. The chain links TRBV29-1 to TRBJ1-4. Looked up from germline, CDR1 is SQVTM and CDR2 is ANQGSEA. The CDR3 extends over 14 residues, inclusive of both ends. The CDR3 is CSVGSRELMKNCFF.

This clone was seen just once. CDR3 DNA sequence: TGTGCCAGCAGCTTAAGGGGCGGGAACAATGAGCAGTTCTTC. Its translation: CASSLRGGNNEQFF. The chain recombines TRBV11-3 with TRBJ2-1; D might be TRBD2 (6 bases). Germline loops: CDR1 SGHNT, CDR2 YENEEA. The CDR3 length is 14 residues. The V gene lost 2 bases and the J gene lost 5 bases, with 10 bases spanning the gap.

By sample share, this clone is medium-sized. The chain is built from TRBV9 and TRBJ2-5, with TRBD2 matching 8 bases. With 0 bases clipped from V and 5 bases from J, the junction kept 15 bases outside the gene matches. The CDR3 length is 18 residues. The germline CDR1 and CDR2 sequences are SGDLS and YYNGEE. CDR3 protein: CASSVGRVIGGVTETQYF. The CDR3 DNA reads TGTGCCAGCAGCGTAGGCCGCGTAATCGGGGGGGTCACTGAGACCCAGTACTTC.

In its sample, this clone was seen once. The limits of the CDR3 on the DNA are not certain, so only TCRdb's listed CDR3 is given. CDR3 sequence reads: CSVGSPPTNENCFF. The gene calls are TRBV29-1 and TRBJ1-4. Germline CDR1 is SQVTM and CDR2 is ANQGSEA. The CDR3 totals 14 residues, both ends included.

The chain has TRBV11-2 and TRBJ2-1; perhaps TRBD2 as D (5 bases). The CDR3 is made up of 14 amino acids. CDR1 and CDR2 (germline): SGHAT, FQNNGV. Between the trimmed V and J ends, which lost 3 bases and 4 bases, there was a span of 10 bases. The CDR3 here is CASSFRTGYNEQFF. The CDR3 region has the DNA TGTGCCAGCAGCTTCCGGACGGGGTACAATGAGCAGTTCTTC.

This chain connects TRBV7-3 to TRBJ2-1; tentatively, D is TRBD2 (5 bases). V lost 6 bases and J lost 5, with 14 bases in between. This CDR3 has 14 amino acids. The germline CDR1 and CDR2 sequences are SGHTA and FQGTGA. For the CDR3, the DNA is TGTGCCAGCAGTTCGCCCCCCGGGGACAATGAGCAGTTCTTC. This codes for CASSSPPGDNEQFF.

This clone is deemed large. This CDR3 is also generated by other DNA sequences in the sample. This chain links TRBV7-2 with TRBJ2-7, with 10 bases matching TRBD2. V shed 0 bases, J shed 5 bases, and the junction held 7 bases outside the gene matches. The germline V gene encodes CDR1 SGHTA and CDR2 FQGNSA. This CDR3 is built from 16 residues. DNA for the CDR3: TGTGCCAGCAGCTTAGCTTGGGTAGCGGGGGGAAACGAGCAGTACTTC. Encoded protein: CASSLAWVAGGNEQYF.

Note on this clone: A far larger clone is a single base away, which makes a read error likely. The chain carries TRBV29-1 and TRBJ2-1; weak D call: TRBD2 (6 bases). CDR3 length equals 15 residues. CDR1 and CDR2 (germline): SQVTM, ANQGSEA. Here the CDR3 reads CCVEGAGPIYNEQFF. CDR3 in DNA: TGCTGCGTTGAAGGTGCGGGACCAATATACAATGAGCAGTTCTTC.

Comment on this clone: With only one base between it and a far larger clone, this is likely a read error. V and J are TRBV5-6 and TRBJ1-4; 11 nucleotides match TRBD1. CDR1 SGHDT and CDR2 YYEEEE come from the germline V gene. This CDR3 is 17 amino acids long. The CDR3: CATSPWDRGATNEKLFF. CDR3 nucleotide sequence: TGTGCCACCAGCCCGTGGGACAGGGGGGCAACTAATGAAAAACTGTTTTTT.

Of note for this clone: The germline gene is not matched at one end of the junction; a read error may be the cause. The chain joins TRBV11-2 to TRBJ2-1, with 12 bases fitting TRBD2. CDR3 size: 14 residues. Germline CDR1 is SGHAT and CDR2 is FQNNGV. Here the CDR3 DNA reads TGTGCCACCAGCATGACTAGCGGGAGACAGGAGCAGTTCTTC. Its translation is CATSMTSGRQEQFF.

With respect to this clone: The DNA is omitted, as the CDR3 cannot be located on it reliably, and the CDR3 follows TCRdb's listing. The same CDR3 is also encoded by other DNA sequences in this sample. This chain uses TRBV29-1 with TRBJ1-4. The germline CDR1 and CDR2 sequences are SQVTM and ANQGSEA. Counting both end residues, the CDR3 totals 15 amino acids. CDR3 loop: CSVGSPPTNEKLFFF.

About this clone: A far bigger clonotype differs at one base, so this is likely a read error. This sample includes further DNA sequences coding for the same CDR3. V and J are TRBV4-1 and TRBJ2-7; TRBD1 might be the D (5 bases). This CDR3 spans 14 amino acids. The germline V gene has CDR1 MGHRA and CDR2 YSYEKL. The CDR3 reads CASSPRQGGDEQYF. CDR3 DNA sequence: TGCGCCAGCAGCCCCCGGCAGGGTGGCGACGAGCAATACTTC.

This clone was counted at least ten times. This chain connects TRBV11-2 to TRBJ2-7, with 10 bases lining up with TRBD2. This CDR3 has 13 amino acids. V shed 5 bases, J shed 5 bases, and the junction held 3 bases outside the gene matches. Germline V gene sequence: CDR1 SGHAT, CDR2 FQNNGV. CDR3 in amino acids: CASSVAGGDEQYF. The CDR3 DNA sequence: TGTGCCAGCAGCGTAGCGGGGGGCGACGAGCAGTACTTC.

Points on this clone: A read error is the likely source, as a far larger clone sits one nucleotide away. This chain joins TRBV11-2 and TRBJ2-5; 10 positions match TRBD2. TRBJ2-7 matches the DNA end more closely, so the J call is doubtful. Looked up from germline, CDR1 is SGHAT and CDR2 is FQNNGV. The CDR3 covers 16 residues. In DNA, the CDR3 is TGTGGCAGCAGCTTAGCTTGGGTAGCGGGGGGAAACGAGCAGTACTTC. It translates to CGSSLAWVAGGNEQYF.

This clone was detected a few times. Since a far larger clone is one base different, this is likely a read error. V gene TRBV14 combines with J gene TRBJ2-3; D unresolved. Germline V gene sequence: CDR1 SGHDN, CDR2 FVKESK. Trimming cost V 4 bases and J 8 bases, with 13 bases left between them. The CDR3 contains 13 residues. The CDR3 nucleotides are TGTGCCAGCAGCCTATCTCCCGGCGGTACGCAGTATTTT. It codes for CASSLSPGGTQYF.

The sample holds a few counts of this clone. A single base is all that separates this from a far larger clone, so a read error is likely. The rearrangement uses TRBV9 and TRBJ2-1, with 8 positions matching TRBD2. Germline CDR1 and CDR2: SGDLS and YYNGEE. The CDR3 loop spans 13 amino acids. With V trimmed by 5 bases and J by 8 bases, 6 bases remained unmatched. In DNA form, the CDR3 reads TGTGCCAGCAGTTCGGGGGGGGGAGATGAGCAGTTCTTC. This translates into CASSSGGGDEQFF. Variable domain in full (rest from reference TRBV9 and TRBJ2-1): DSGVTQTPKHLITATGQRVTLRCSPRSGDLSVYWYQQSLDQGLQFLIQYYNGEERAKGNILERFSAQQFPDLHSELNLSSLELGDSALYFCASSSGGGDEQFFGPGTRLTVL.

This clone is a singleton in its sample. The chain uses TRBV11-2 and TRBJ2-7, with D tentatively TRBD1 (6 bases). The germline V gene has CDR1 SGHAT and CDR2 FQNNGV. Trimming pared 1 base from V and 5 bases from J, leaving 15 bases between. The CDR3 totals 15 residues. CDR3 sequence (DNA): TGTGCCAGCAGCTTAGCTTGGGTAGGGGGAAACGAGCAGTACTTC. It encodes CASSLAWVGGNEQYF.

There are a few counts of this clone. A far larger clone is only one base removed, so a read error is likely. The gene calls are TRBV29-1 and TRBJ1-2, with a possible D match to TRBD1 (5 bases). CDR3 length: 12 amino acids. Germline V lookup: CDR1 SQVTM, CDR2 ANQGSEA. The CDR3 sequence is CCVGGSFYGYTF. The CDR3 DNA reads TGCTGCGTGGGGGGGAGCTTCTATGGCTACACCTTC.

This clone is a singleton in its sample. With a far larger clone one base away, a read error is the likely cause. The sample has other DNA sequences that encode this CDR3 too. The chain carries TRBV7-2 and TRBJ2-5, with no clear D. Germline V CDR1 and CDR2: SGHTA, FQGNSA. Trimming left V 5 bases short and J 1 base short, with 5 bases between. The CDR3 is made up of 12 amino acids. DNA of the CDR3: TGTGCCAGCAGCGGGTCCCAAGAGACCCAGTACTTC. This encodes CASSGSQETQYF. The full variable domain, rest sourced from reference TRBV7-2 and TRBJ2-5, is GAGVSQSPSNKVTEKGKDVELRCDPISGHTALYWYRQSLGQGLEFLIYFQGNSAPDKSGLPSDRFSAERTGGSVSTLTIQRTQQEDSAVYLCASSGSQETQYFGPGTRLLVL.